Sequencing of this TCR beta chain was carried out in a study of identical twins. Study-wide results and limits: Models underestimated out-of-frame TCR alpha sharing in monozygotic twins.

For this clonotype: As yet, its antigen is unknown.

Each CDR3 protein is one row after TCRdb ran MiXCR on the 5' RACE reads. Of nearly 200,000 distinct CDR3 sequences in the sample, roughly 15% are singletons; the top ten hold 40% to 45%. This CDR3 is 13 amino acids long. With 6 bases removed from V and 5 bases from J, the gap between germline ends came to 13 bases. This same sample was also taken into another study, of T cells expressing NK-cell markers.

The sample comprised CD8+ T cells sorted from blood. The sequence was collected from a woman between 18 and 29 years old in good health. The chain couples TRBV12-3 or TRBV12-4 to TRBJ2-5; D might be TRBD1 (5 bases). CDR3 in DNA: TGTGCCAGCAGCCCTGGTGGGGCGGAGACCCAGTACTTC. This sequence encodes CASSPGGAETQYF.